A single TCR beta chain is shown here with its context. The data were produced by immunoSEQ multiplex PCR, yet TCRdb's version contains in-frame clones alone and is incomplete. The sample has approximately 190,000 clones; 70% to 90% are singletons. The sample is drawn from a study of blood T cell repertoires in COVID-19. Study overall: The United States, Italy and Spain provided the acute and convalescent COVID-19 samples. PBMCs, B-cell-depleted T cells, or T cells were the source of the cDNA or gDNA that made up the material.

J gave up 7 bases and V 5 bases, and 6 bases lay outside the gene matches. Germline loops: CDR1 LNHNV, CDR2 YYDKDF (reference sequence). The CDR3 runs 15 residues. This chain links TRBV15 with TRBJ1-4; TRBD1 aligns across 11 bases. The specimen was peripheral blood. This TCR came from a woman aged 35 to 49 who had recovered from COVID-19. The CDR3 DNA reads TGTGCCACCAGCGACTCCGGGACAGGGGGTGAAAAACTGTTTTTT. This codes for CATSDSGTGGEKLFF. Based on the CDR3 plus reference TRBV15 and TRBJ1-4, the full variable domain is DAMVIQNPRYQVTQFGKPVTLSCSQTLNHNVMYWYQQKSSQAPKLLFHYYDKDFNNEADTPDNFQSRRPNTSFCFLDIRSPGLGDTAMYLCATSDSGTGGEKLFFGSGTQLSVL.